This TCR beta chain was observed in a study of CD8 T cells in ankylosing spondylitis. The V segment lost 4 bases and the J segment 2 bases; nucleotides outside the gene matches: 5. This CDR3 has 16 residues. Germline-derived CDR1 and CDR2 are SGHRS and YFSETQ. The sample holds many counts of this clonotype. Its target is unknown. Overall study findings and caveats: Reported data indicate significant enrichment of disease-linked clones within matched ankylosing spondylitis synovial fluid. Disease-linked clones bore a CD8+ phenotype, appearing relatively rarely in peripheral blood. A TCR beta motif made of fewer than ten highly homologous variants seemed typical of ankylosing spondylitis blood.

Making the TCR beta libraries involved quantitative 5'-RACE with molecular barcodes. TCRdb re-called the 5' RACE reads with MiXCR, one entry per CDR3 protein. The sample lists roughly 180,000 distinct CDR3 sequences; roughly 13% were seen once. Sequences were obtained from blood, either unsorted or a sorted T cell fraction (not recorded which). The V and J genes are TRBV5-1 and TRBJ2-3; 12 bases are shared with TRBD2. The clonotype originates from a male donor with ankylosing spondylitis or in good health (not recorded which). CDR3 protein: CASSPGLAGPTDTQYF. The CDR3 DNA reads TGCGCCAGCAGCCCGGGACTAGCGGGTCCCACAGATACGCAGTATTTT.